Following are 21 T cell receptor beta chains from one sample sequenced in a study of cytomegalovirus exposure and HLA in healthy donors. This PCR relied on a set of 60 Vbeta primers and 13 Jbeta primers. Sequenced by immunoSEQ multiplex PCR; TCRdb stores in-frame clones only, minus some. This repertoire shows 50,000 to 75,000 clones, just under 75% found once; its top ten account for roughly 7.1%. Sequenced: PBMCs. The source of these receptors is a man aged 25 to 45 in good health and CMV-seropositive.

The CDR3 sequence: CASSLAGGQYEQYF. For the CDR3, the DNA is TGTGCCAGCAGCCTAGCGGGGGGGCAATACGAGCAGTACTTC. The rearrangement uses TRBV11-2 and TRBJ2-7; TRBD2 matches at 12 bases. The germline gives CDR1 SGHAT, CDR2 FQNNGV. V shed 5 bases and J 4 bases; nucleotides not matched to a gene: 3. CDR3 length equals 14 residues.

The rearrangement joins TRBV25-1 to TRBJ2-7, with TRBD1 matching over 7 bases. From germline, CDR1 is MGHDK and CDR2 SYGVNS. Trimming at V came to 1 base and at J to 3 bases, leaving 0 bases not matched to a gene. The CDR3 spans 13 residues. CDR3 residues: CASSEWDSYEQYF. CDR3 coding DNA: TGTGCCAGCAGTGAATGGGACAGCTACGAGCAGTACTTC.

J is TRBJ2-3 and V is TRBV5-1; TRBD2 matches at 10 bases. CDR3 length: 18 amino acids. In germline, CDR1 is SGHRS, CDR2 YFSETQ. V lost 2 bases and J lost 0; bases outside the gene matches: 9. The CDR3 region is CASSFRIAGGTSTDTQYF. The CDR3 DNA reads TGCGCCAGCAGCTTTAGGATAGCGGGGGGCACTAGCACAGATACGCAGTATTTT.

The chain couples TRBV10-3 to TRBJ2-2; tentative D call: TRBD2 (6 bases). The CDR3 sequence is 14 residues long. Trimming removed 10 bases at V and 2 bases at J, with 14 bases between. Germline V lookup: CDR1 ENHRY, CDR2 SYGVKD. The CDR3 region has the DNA TGTGCCACGCTCTTGGGGGGAAACACCGGGGAGCTGTTTTTT. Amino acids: CATLLGGNTGELFF.

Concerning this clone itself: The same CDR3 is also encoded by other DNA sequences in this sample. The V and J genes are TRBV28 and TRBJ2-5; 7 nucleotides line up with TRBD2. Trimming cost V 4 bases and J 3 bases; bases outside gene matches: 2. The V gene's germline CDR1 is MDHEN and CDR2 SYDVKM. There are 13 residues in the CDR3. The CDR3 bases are TGTGCCAGCAGTTGGACTAGTGAAGAGACCCAGTACTTC. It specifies CASSWTSEETQYF.

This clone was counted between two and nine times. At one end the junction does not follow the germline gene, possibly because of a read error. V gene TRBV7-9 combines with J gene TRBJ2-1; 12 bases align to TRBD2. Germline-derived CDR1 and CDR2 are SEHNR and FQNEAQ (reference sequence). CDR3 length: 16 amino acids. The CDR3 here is CSSSLGLAGLQGEQFF. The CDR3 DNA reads TGTTCCAGCAGCTTGGGACTAGCGGGTTTACAGGGCGAGCAGTTCTTC.

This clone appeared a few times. CDR3 region: CASRDRAGEQYF. The CDR3, as DNA: TGTGCCAGCAGGGACAGGGCGGGTGAGCAGTACTTC. V gene TRBV6-5 combines with J gene TRBJ2-7, with 8 bases matching TRBD1. The CDR3 is 12 residues long. The V gene's germline CDR1 is MNHEY and CDR2 SVGAGI. The junction had 5 bases not matched to a gene; V was cut back by 6 bases and J by 7 bases.

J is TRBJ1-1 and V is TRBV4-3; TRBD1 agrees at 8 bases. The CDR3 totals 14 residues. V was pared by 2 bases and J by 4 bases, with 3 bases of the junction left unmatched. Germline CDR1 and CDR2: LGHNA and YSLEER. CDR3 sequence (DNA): TGCGCCAGCAGCCAAAGGGACAGGCTCACTGAAGCTTTCTTT. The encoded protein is CASSQRDRLTEAFF.

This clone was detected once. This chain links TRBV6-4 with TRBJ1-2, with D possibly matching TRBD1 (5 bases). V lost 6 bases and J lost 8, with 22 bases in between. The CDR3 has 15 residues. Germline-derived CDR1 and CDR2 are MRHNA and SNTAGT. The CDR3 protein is CASSLTSGGVGGYTF. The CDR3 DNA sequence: TGTGCCAGCAGCTTGACGTCGGGGGGTGTTGGGGGCTACACCTTC.

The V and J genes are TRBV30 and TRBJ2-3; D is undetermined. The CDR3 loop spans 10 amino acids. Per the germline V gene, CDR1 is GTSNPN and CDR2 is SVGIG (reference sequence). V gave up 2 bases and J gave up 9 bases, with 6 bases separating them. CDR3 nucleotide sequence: TGTGCCTGGAGTCCCGGGACGCAGTATTTT. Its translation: CAWSPGTQYF.

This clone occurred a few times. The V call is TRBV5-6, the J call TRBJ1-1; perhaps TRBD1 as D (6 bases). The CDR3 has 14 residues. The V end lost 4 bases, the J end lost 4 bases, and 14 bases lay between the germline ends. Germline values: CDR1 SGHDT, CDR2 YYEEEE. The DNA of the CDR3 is TGTGCCAGCAGCCCTGATACAGGGTCCACTGAAGCTTTCTTT. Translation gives CASSPDTGSTEAFF.

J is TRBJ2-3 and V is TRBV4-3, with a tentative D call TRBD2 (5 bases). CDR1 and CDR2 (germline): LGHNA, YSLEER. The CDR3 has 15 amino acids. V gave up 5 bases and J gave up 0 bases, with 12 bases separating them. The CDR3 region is CASSSLALSTDTQYF. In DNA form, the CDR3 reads TGCGCCAGCAGCTCGTTAGCGCTCAGCACAGATACGCAGTATTTT.

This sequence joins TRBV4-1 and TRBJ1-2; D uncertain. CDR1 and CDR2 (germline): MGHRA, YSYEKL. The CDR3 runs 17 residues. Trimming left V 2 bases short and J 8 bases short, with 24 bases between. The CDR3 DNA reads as TGCGCCAGCAGCCAATGGGTTCGAGGCAGAGAAGCGTACGGCTACACCTTC. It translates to CASSQWVRGREAYGYTF.

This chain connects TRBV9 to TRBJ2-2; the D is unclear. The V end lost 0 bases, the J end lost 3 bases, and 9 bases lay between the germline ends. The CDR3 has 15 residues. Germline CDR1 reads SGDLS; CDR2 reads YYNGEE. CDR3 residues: CASSVESRYTGELFF. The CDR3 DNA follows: TGTGCCAGCAGCGTAGAAAGCCGCTACACCGGGGAGCTGTTTTTT.

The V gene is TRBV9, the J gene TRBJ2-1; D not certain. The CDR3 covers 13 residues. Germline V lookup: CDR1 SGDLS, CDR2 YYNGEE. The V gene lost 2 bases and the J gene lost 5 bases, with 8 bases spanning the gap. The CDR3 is CASSVPADNEQFF. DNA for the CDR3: TGTGCCAGCAGCGTCCCGGCGGACAATGAGCAGTTCTTC.

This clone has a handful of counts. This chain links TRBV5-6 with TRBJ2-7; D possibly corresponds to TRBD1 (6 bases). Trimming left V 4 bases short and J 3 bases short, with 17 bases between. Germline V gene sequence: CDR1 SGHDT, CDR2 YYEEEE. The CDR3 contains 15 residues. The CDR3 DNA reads TGTGCCAGCAGCAACGCCGGGACACCCCACTACGAGCAGTACTTC. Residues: CASSNAGTPHYEQYF.

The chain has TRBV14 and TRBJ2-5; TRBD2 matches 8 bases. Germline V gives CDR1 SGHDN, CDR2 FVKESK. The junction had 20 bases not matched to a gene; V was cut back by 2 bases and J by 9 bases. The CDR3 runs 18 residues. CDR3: CASSQSTTGTRRRWAQYF. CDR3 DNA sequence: TGTGCCAGCAGCCAATCTACAACCGGGACTAGAAGACGGTGGGCCCAGTACTTC.

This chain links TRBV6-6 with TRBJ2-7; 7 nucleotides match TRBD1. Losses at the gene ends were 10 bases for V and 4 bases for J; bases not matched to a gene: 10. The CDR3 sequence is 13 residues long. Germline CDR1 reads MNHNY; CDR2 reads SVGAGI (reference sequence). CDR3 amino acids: CAIRDSFFYEQYF. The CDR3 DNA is TGTGCCATTCGGGACAGTTTTTTTTACGAGCAGTACTTC.

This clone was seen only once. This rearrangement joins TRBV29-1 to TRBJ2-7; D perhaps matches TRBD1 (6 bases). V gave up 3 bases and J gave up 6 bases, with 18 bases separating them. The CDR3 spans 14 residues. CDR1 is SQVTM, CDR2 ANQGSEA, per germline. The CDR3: CSVDLLTGSSEQYF. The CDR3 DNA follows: TGCAGCGTTGACCTCTTAACAGGGAGCTCCGAGCAGTACTTC.

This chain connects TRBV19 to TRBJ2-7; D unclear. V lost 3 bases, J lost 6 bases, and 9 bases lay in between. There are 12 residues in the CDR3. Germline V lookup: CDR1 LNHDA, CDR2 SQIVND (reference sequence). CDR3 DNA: TGTGCCAGTAGTATCCTACCCGGCGAGCAGTACTTC. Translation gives CASSILPGEQYF.

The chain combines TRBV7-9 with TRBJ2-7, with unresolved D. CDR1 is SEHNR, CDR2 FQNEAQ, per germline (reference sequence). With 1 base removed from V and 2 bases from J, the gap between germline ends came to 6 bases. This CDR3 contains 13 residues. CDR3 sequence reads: CASSLDLPYEQYF. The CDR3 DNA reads TGTGCCAGCAGCTTAGATCTCCCCTACGAGCAGTACTTC.